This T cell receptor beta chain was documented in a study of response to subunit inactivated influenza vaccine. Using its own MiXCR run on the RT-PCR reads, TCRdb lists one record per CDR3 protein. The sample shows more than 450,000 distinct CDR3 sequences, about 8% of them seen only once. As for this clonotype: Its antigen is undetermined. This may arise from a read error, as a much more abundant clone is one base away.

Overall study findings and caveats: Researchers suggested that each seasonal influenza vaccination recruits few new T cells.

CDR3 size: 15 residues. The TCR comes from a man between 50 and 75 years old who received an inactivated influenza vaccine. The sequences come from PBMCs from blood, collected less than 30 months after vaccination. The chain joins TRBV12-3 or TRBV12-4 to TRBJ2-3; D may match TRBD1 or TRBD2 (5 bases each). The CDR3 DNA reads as TGTGCCAGCAGTTTAGGAAGGGGAGACACAGATACGGAGTATTTT. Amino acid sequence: CASSLGRGDTDTEYF.